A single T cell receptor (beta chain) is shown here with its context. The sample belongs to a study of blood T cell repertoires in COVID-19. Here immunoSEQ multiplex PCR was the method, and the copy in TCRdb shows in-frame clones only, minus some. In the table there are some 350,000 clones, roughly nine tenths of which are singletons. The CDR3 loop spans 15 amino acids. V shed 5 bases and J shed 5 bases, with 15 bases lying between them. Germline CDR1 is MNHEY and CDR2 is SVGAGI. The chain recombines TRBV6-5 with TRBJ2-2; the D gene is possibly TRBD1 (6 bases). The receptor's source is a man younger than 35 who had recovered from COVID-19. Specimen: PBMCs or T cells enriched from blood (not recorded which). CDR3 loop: CASSLRTASTGELFF. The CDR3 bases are TGTGCCAGCAGTCTTCGGACAGCATCAACCGGGGAGCTGTTTTTT.